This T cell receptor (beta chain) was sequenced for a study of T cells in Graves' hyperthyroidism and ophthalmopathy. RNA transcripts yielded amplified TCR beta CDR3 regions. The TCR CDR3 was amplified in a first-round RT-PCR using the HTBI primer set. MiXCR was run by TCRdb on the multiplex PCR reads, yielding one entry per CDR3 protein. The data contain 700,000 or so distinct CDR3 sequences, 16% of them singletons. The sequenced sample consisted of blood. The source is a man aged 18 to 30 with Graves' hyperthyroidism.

CDR3 protein: CASSDLEQGATGELFF. In nucleotides, the CDR3 is TGTGCCAGCAGTGACCTCGAACAGGGGGCGACCGGGGAGCTGTTTTTT. The chain joins TRBV25-1 to TRBJ2-2; 9 bases are shared with TRBD1. The CDR3 totals 16 residues. Trimming removed 3 bases from V and 5 bases from J; junction bases left unmatched: 7. From germline, CDR1 is MGHDK and CDR2 SYGVNS.